This TCR beta chain was recorded in a study of blood T cell repertoires in COVID-19. Study background: The study drew acute and convalescent COVID-19 samples from the United States, Italy and Spain.

Source study methods: Reference gene primer amplification gave estimated nucleated cell counts. Produced via immunoSEQ multiplex PCR; TCRdb's table is partial and in-frame only. V, J and clone size were drawn from that table, and D and trimming were deduced from the DNA. Of some 300,000 clones in the sample, approximately 88% were seen once. V shed 4 bases and J 6 bases; nucleotides not matched to a gene: 15. This CDR3 has 16 amino acids. CDR1 and CDR2 from the germline V gene are SQVTM and ANQGSEA. Sequencing used peripheral blood. This chain links TRBV29-1 with TRBJ2-1; 7 bases fit TRBD1. The TCR sequence derives from a woman in her twenties or thirties who had recovered from COVID-19. The CDR3 is CSVGTAGTVGSNEQFF. The CDR3 nucleotides are TGCAGCGTTGGGACCGCCGGGACAGTTGGCAGCAATGAGCAGTTCTTC.